This TCR beta chain is drawn from a study of cytomegalovirus exposure and HLA in healthy donors. Study outcomes and limitations: Several V segments, TRBV6-2 and TRBV6-3 among them, could not be told apart and were dropped. Later on, a genetic analysis was performed. It linked a missense variant in DCLRE1C with V- and J-gene trimming of TCR beta. The classifier was said to identify cytomegalovirus status with high specificity and sensitivity. Some public TCRs appeared in many individuals, while most sequences were rare.

Concerning this clone itself: Antigen: not known.

13 Jbeta primers and 60 Vbeta primers were used for the PCR. TCRdb's copy holds only in-frame clones and misses some; the assay was immunoSEQ multiplex PCR. The table records about 200,000 clones, roughly 68% of them present only once. CDR1 is SGHTA, CDR2 FQGTGA, per germline. Germline trimming cut 5 bases from V and 7 bases from J; bases unmatched to any gene: 3. The CDR3 length is 12 residues. This sequence was found in a woman between 25 and 40 years old in good health and CMV-seronegative. The sample consisted of PBMCs. This sequence joins TRBV7-3 and TRBJ1-1, with TRBD1 matching 8 bases. In nucleotides, the CDR3 is TGTGCCAGCAGCCACAGGGGGGGTGAAGCTTTCTTT. Translation gives CASSHRGGEAFF.